This T cell receptor (beta chain) stems from a study of cytomegalovirus exposure and HLA in healthy donors (TCRdb year 2017). A note on the overall study: According to a later analysis, one platform produced both the 110 or so validation repertoires and the 720 or so repertoires of the first cohort. The study combined high-throughput TCR immunosequencing, statistical association of individual TCRs with disease status, and machine learning to predict cytomegalovirus infection status. The study aimed to test whether cataloging public T cell receptors could reveal signatures of past pathogen exposure. Along with the approximately 670-subject first cohort, a separate validation cohort of 120 different subjects was used.

Donors formed part of the validation cohort, which comprised about 130 subjects and was distinct from the first cohort of some 700 subjects. Library prep was done by the immunoSEQ multiplex PCR assay. In the authors' own workflow: A statistical classification framework was built for diagnosing cytomegalovirus status from the catalog of TCR beta chain sequences. TCRdb limited this immuneACCESS table to in-frame rearrangements with V and J called. A share of clones is missing; checked studies link under half to unresolved V genes, and the rest is unexplained. The DNA gave D and trimming, while V, J and clone size come from that table. Present in this sample are 98,000 or so clones, more than 90% of which were seen just once. Roughly 0.66% of the sample is in the top ten clones. Between the V and J ends, shortened by 2 bases and 1 base respectively, the junction contains 8 bases. The CDR3 goes from the cysteine to the phenylalanine over 14 residues. The read is trimmed to its CDR3 DNA, 42 bases read in frame from base 1. As encoded in the germline V gene (reference sequence), CDR1 is SGHNT while CDR2 is YYREEE.

This clone was detected only once. It lacks a known antigen. Within one base of it there is no much larger clone, and no base qualities were kept. General findings and caveats noted by the study authors: Of the cluster scores, approximately 95% were above 0 in a later analysis, which found that TCRs clustered in the first cohort also tended to co-occur in the roughly 130 validation repertoires. In vitro tests confirmed that a few of the cytomegalovirus-associated TCR beta chains recognize cytomegalovirus antigens. A later analysis had no HLA typing for the validation cohort, so co-occurrence there was scored across all 110 or so repertoires. In the study, about 150 TCR beta chains were listed as associated with cytomegalovirus. In both the original and validation cohorts, the classifier was reported to diagnose cytomegalovirus status with high specificity and sensitivity. The authors suggested that the approach could potentially be extended to other disease states and immunological phenotypes. Most TCR sequences were seen in very few donors, while some public TCRs were found in many individuals.

Recombination linked TRBV5-4 to TRBJ2-3; the D gene is possibly TRBD2, with 6 bases matching. The receptor comes from a woman aged 18-35 years in good health and CMV-seronegative. The sequencing input was PBMCs. The CDR3 has the sequence CASSFLAGTDTQYF. The DNA is as follows: TGTGCCAGCAGCTTTTTAGCGGGCACAGATACGCAGTATTTT.